This TCR beta chain was observed in a study of T-cell memory formation after mild COVID-19. Constant-segment primers were used for 5'RACE, and the resulting TCR alpha and TCR beta cDNA libraries carried sample barcodes and UMIs. TCRdb reprocessed the 5' RACE reads with MiXCR, giving one entry per CDR3 protein. This repertoire shows 200,000 to 250,000 distinct CDR3 sequences, approximately 9% found once; its top ten account for under 25%. The sequenced material came from PBMCs or a T cell subset sorted from them (not recorded which). The sequence came from a man aged 18 to 35 who had mild COVID-19 (a few samples of this study predate the infection). Cell type and time point are not known.

CDR3 bases: TGTGCCAGCAGCACCCGGACTAGCGGGGGGGTTACTGAGCAGTTCTTC. This encodes CASSTRTSGGVTEQFF. V is TRBV7-2 and J is TRBJ2-1; TRBD2 matches at 15 bases. The junction had 8 bases not matched to a gene; V was cut back by 5 bases and J by 9 bases. From germline, CDR1 is SGHTA and CDR2 FQGNSA. The CDR3 contains 16 residues.